This T cell receptor (beta chain) originates from a study of blood T cell repertoires in COVID-19. The wider study: Samples representing acute and convalescent COVID-19 were sourced from the United States, Italy and Spain. T cells, B-cell-depleted T cells, or PBMCs provided the cDNA or gDNA that served as material.

Sequenced by immunoSEQ multiplex PCR; TCRdb stores in-frame clones only, minus some. The sample yields about 53,000 clones, 85% to 95% seen once. Material for sequencing was peripheral blood. This clonotype was sampled from a human donor in a cohort sampled during active COVID-19.

The CDR3: CASSHTDRPDEQYF. The CDR3 bases are TGCGCCAGCAGCCATACCGACAGGCCCGACGAGCAGTACTTC. J is TRBJ2-7 and V is TRBV10-1; tentatively, D is TRBD1 (6 bases). The V end lost 6 bases, the J end lost 5 bases, and 17 bases lay between the germline ends. This CDR3 is 14 amino acids long. The germline V gene encodes CDR1 WNHNN and CDR2 SYGVQD (reference sequence).